The sequence of this T cell receptor (beta chain) was determined in a study of glioma-infiltrating T cells after dendritic cell vaccination. The wider study: Dendritic cell vaccination trial patients had either newly diagnosed or recurrent glioblastoma. Study observations and caveats: Survival was not directly related to TCR clonality in these patients.

The time point: after dendritic cell vaccination, including at tumor progression/relapse. Blood PBMC samples: pre-vaccination, two weeks post third vaccination, and at tumor progression. Germline V gene sequence: CDR1 MNHEY, CDR2 SMNVEV (reference sequence). The CDR3 runs 14 residues. The ends were cut back, 4 bases at V and 4 bases at J, with 13 bases in the middle. Concerning this clone: Its antigen is not known.

Libraries were prepared by immunoSEQ multiplex PCR; TCRdb keeps only in-frame clonotypes and omits some of them. The data hold tens of thousands of clones, with about 83% observed a single time. Specimen: blood, collected after dendritic cell vaccination. V usage is TRBV27 and J usage is TRBJ1-1; TRBD1 might be the D (6 bases). The receptor's source is a human donor with glioblastoma. The CDR3: CASSSHRVSTEAFF. In DNA, the CDR3 is TGTGCCAGCAGTTCCCACAGGGTGAGCACTGAAGCTTTCTTT.